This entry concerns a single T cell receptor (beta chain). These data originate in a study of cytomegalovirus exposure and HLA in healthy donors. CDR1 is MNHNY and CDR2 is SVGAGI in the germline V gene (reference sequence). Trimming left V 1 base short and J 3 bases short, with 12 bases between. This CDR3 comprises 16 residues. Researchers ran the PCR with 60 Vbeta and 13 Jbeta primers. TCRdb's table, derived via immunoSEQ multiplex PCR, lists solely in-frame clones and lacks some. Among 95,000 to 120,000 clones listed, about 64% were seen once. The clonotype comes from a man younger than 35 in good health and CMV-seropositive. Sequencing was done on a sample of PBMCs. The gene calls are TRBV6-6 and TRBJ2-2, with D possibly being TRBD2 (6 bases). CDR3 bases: TGTGCCAGCAGTTACTTCGGGAGCCTGGACACCGGGGAGCTGTTTTTT. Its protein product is CASSYFGSLDTGELFF.